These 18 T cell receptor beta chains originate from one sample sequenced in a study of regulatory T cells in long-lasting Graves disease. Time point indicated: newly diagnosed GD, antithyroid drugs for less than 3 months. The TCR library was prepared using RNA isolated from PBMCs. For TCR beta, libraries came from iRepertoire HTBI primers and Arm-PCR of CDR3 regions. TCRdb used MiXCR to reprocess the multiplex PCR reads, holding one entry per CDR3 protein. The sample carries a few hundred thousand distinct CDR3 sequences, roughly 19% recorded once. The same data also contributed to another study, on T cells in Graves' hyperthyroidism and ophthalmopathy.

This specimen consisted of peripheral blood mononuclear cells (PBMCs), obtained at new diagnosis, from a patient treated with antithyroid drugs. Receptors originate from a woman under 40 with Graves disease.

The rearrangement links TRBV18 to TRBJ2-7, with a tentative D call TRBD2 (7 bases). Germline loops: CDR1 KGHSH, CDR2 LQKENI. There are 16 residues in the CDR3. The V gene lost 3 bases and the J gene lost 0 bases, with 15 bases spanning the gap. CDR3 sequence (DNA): TGTGCCAGCTCACCGGCGGGCGGGGGCAACTCCTACGAGCAGTACTTC. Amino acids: CASSPAGGGNSYEQYF. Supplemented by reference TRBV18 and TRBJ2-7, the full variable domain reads NAGVMQNPRHLVRRRGQEARLRCSPMKGHSHVYWYRQLPEEGLKFMVYLQKENIIDESGMPKERFSAEFPKEGPSILRIQQVVRGDSAAYFCASSPAGGGNSYEQYFGPGTRLTVT.

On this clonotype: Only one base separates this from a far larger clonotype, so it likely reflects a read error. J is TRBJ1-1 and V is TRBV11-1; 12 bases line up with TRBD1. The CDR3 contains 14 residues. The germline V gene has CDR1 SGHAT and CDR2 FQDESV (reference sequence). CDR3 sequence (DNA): TGTGCCAGCAGTGGGACAGGGGGCCTCACTGAATCTTTCTTT. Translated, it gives CASSGTGGLTESFF.

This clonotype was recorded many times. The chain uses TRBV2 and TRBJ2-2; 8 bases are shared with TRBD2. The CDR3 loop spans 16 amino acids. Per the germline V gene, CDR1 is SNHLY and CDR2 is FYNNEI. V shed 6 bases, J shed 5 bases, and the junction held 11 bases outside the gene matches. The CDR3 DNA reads TGTGCCAGCAGCCCTCGGCTAGCGGGTGCGACCGGGGAGCTGTTTTTT. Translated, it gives CASSPRLAGATGELFF.

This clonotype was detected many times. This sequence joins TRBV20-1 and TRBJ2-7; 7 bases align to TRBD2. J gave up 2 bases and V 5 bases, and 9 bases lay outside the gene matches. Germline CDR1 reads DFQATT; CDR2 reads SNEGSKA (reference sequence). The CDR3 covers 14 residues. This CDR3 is CSAAMGRAPYEQYF. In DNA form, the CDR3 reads TGCAGTGCTGCCATGGGGAGGGCTCCCTACGAGCAGTACTTC.

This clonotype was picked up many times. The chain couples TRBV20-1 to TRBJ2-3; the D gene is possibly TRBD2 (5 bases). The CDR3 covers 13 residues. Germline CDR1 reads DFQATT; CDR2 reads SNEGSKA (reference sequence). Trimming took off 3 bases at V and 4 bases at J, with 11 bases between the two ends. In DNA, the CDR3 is TGCAGTGCTAGTTGGCTAGCAGCAGATACGCAGTATTTT. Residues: CSASWLAADTQYF.

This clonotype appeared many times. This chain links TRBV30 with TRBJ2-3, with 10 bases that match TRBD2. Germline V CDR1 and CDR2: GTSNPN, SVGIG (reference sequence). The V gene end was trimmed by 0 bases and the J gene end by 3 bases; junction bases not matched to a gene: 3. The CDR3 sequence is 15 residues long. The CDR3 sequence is CAWSVSSGGTDTQYF. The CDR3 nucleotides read TGTGCCTGGAGTGTTTCTAGCGGGGGTACAGATACGCAGTATTTT.

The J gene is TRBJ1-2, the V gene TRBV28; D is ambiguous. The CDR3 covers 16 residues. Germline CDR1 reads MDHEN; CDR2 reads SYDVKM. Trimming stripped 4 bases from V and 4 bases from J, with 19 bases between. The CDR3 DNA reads TGTGCCAGCAGTTCAAGTAGGGAGCCTAGAGTCTATGGCTACACCTTC. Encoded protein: CASSSSREPRVYGYTF.

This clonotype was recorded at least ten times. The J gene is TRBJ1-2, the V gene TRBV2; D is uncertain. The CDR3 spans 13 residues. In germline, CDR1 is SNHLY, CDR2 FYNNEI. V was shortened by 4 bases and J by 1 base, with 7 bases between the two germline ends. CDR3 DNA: TGTGCCAGCAGTGTGGAAGTTAACTATGGCTACACCTTC. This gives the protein CASSVEVNYGYTF.

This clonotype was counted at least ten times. DNA for the CDR3: TGTGCCAGCAGTTCTACAGGGGGGGAGACCCAGTACTTC. This encodes CASSSTGGETQYF. The chain is built from TRBV6-2 or TRBV6-3 and TRBJ2-5; 8 nucleotides line up with TRBD1. The CDR3 extends over 13 amino acids. Germline CDR1 reads MNHEY; CDR2 reads SVGEGT. J gave up 5 bases and V 4 bases, and 3 bases lay outside the gene matches.

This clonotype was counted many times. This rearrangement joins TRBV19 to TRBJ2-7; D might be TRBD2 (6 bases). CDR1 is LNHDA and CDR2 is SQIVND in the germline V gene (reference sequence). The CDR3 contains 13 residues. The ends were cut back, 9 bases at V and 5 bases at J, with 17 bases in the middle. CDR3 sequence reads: CASKEDYSDEQYF. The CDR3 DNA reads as TGTGCCAGCAAGGAGGACTATTCGGACGAGCAGTACTTC.

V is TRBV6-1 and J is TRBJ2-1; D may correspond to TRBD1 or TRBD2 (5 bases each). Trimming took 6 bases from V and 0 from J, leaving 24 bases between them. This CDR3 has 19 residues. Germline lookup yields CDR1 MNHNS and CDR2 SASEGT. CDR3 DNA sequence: TGTGCCAGCAGCGAATTGACAGCGGCGGCTATCAGCTCCTACAATGAGCAGTTCTTC. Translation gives CASSELTAAAISSYNEQFF.

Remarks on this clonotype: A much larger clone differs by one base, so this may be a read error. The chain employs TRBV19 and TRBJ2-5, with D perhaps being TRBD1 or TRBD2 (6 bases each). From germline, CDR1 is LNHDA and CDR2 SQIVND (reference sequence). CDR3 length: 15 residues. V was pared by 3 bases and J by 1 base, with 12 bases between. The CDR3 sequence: CASSMAWGAQETQYF. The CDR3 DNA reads TGTGCCAGTAGTATGGCTTGGGGGGCCCAAGAGACCCAGTACTTC.

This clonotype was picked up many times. The DNA for the CDR3 is TGTGCCAGCAGTATACAGAGGAACACTGAAGCTTTCTTT. Protein product: CASSIQRNTEAFF. The chain has TRBV7-3 and TRBJ1-1; D call uncertain. The V and J ends lost 6 bases and 1 base respectively, with 9 bases between them. This CDR3 has 13 amino acids. The germline CDR1 and CDR2 sequences are SGHTA and FQGTGA.

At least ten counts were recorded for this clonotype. CDR3 DNA: TGTGCCAGCAGCTCCAGACAGGGGACTTCACCCCTCCACTTT. It is translated as CASSSRQGTSPLHF. The chain combines TRBV11-2 with TRBJ1-6, with 8 bases that match TRBD1. CDR3 size: 14 residues. Unmatched junction bases numbered 5, after V lost 4 bases and J lost 9 bases. From germline, CDR1 is SGHAT and CDR2 FQNNGV.

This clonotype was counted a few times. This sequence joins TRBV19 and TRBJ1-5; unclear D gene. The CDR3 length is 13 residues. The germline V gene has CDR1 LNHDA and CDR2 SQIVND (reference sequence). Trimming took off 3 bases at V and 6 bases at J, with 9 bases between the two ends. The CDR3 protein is CASSIPAGQPQHF. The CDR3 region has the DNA TGTGCCAGTAGTATCCCCGCTGGTCAGCCCCAGCATTTT.

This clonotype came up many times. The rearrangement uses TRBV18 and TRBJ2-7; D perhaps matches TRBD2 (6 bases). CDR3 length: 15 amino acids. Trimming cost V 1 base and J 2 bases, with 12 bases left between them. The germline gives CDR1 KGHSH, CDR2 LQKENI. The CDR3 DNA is TGTGCCAGCTCACCACAGGGAGGTGGAACCTACGAGCAGTACTTC. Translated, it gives CASSPQGGGTYEQYF.

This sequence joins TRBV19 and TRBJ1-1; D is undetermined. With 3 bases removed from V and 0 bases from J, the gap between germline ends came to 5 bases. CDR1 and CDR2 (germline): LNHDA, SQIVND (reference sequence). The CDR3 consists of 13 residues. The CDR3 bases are TGTGCCAGTAGTATTGGTATGAACACTGAAGCTTTCTTT. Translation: CASSIGMNTEAFF.

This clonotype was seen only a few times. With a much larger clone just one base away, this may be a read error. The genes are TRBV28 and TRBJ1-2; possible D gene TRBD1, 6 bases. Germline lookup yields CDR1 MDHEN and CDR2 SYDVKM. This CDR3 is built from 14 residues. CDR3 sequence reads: CASNVPGPGGGCTF. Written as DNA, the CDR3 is TGTGCCAGCAACGTCCCGGGACCCGGGGGGGGCTGCACCTTC.